These 29 T cell receptor beta chains were all obtained from the same sample, sequenced in a study of STAT5B mutations in CD4+ large granular lymphocyte leukemia. Clones were sequenced by immunoSEQ multiplex PCR, and TCRdb holds only the in-frame ones, with some missing. The table includes around 33,000 clones, more than 80% detected once. The sequenced material came from CD4+ T cells from blood buffy coats. These receptors originate from a human donor in good health.

The genes are TRBV19 and TRBJ2-2, with 8 nucleotides matching TRBD2. Germline assignment: CDR1 LNHDA and CDR2 SQIVND (reference sequence). This CDR3 has 15 residues. The V and J ends lost 7 bases and 7 bases, in that order; junction bases with no gene match: 11. CDR3 sequence reads: CASTPGGGVYGELFF. The CDR3 nucleotides read TGTGCCAGTACTCCCGGGGGGGGTGTGTACGGGGAGCTGTTTTTT.

V is TRBV19 and J is TRBJ2-7; 7 nucleotides line up with TRBD1. Germline trimming cut 9 bases from V and 3 bases from J; bases unmatched to any gene: 14. CDR3 length: 15 amino acids. Germline values: CDR1 LNHDA, CDR2 SQIVND (reference sequence). This CDR3 is CASRKSRDSHYEQYF. For the CDR3, the DNA is TGTGCCAGCCGAAAAAGCCGGGACAGTCACTACGAGCAGTACTTC.

This chain connects TRBV4-3 to TRBJ1-1; perhaps TRBD1 as D (5 bases). From germline, CDR1 is LGHNA and CDR2 YSLEER. The CDR3 spans 17 residues. Trimming pared 1 base from V and 4 bases from J, leaving 19 bases between. CDR3 DNA sequence: TGCGCCAGCAGCCAAGTAGGGGCGGGAGGTTCCTCCACTGAAGCTTTCTTT. This gives the protein CASSQVGAGGSSTEAFF.

This clone has a single count. This chain uses TRBV27 with TRBJ2-7, with 7 bases that match TRBD1. The CDR3 has 16 residues. CDR1 is MNHEY and CDR2 is SMNVEV in the germline V gene (reference sequence). After removal of 6 bases from V and 0 bases from J, the junction contained 11 bases not matched to a gene. CDR3 loop: CASSPLRDRHSYEQYF. DNA for the CDR3: TGTGCCAGCAGCCCCCTCCGGGACAGACACTCCTACGAGCAGTACTTC.

This clone was counted only a few times. For the CDR3, the DNA is TGTGCCAGTAGTCCCCCCGCAGGACCCTACGAGCAGTACTTC. Translating it yields CASSPPAGPYEQYF. The chain carries TRBV19 and TRBJ2-7; unclear D gene. Germline-derived CDR1 and CDR2 are LNHDA and SQIVND (reference sequence). This CDR3 comprises 14 residues. V lost 5 bases and J lost 2, with 13 bases in between.

The chain carries TRBV27 and TRBJ1-2; D is perhaps TRBD1 (5 bases). The V end lost 3 bases, the J end lost 6 bases, and 20 bases lay between the germline ends. Germline V gene lookup returns CDR1 MNHEY and CDR2 SMNVEV (reference sequence). The CDR3 consists of 16 residues. This chain's CDR3 is CASSFGSTAPRHGYTF. The CDR3 coding sequence is TGTGCCAGCAGTTTTGGATCGACAGCCCCTCGCCATGGCTACACCTTC.

V is TRBV10-3 and J is TRBJ1-2; TRBD1 aligns across 8 bases. Germline trimming cut 0 bases from V and 7 bases from J; bases unmatched to any gene: 10. The CDR3 covers 16 residues. In germline, CDR1 is ENHRY, CDR2 SYGVKD. As DNA, the CDR3 is TGTGCCATCAGTGAGTCGGTTGGACAGGGATCAACTGGCTACACCTTC. As protein: CAISESVGQGSTGYTF.

The chain has TRBV29-1 and TRBJ2-3; D ambiguous. CDR1 and CDR2 from the germline V gene are SQVTM and ANQGSEA. Trimming removed 4 bases from V and 2 bases from J, with 10 bases in between. The CDR3 is 13 residues long. In nucleotides, the CDR3 is TGCAGCGTTGTAACCCCAATCACAGATACGCAGTATTTT. Translation gives CSVVTPITDTQYF.

This chain joins TRBV5-5 and TRBJ2-7; 12 bases are a match to TRBD2. CDR1 SGHKS and CDR2 YYEKEE come from the germline V gene (reference sequence). This CDR3 comprises 20 residues. The V gene end was trimmed by 3 bases and the J gene end by 2 bases; junction bases not matched to a gene: 18. CDR3 bases: TGTGCCAGCAGCTCCCCCGGGGCGACTAGCGGGGGTCGTTCCCCCTACGAGCAGTACTTC. It translates to CASSSPGATSGGRSPYEQYF.

This chain joins TRBV15 and TRBJ1-6, with TRBD1 identical over 9 bases. CDR1 and CDR2 from the germline V gene are LNHNV and YYDKDF (reference sequence). The CDR3 spans 15 residues. The V and J ends lost 8 bases and 9 bases, in that order; junction bases with no gene match: 11. CDR3 protein: CATGAGDRVSSPLHF. CDR3 bases: TGTGCCACCGGAGCGGGGGACAGGGTCAGTTCACCCCTCCACTTT.

CDR3 residues: CATRPQGQGALNEQFF. Here the CDR3 DNA reads TGTGCCACAAGGCCCCAGGGACAGGGGGCATTGAATGAGCAGTTCTTC. This sequence joins TRBV19 and TRBJ2-1; 12 nucleotides align to TRBD1. Germline V CDR1 and CDR2: LNHDA, SQIVND (reference sequence). This CDR3 is built from 16 residues. After removal of 10 bases from V and 7 bases from J, the junction contained 14 bases not matched to a gene.

The chain is built from TRBV6-1 and TRBJ1-4, with 7 bases fitting TRBD1. The germline CDR1 and CDR2 sequences are MNHNS and SASEGT. The length of the CDR3 is 14 residues. V dropped 6 bases and J dropped 8; count of bases not matched to a gene: 9. The CDR3 sequence is CASSERGQKEKLFF. The CDR3 DNA reads TGTGCCAGCAGCGAACGGGGACAGAAAGAAAAACTGTTTTTT.

The chain links TRBV7-9 to TRBJ1-2; D is uncertain. Germline loops: CDR1 SEHNR, CDR2 FQNEAQ (reference sequence). V was shortened by 1 base and J by 8 bases, with 14 bases between the two germline ends. This CDR3 contains 14 residues. The CDR3 protein is CASSLDSRQGGYTF. The CDR3 DNA reads TGTGCCAGCAGCTTAGATTCCCGACAAGGCGGCTACACCTTC. The full variable domain, with the rest looked up from reference TRBV7-9 and TRBJ1-2, is DTGVSQNPRHKITKRGQNVTFRCDPISEHNRLYWYRQTLGQGPEFLTYFQNEAQLEKSRLLSDRFSAERPKGSFSTLEIQRTEQGDSAMYLCASSLDSRQGGYTFGSGTRLTVV.

This clone was seen only once. The V call is TRBV5-5, the J call TRBJ2-1; 9 bases align to TRBD1. The CDR3 sequence is 15 residues long. Germline V CDR1 and CDR2: SGHKS, YYEKEE (reference sequence). V shed 4 bases, J shed 1 base, and the junction held 3 bases outside the gene matches. The DNA for the CDR3 is TGTGCCAGCAGCCCACAGGGGGCATCCTACAATGAGCAGTTCTTC. This gives the protein CASSPQGASYNEQFF. The entire variable domain, with the rest obtained from reference TRBV5-5 and TRBJ2-1, is as follows: DAGVTQSPTHLIKTRGQQVTLRCSPISGHKSVSWYQQVLGQGPQFIFQYYEKEERGRGNFPDRFSARQFPNYSSELNVNALLLGDSALYLCASSPQGASYNEQFFGPGTRLTVL.

The chain carries TRBV7-2 and TRBJ2-5, with no clear D. CDR3 length equals 14 residues. Germline V gene sequence: CDR1 SGHTA, CDR2 FQGNSA. Between the trimmed V and J ends, which lost 0 bases and 2 bases, there was a span of 7 bases. CDR3 protein: CASSLARRQETQYF. CDR3 DNA sequence: TGTGCCAGCAGCTTAGCGCGTAGGCAAGAGACCCAGTACTTC.

This clone showed up just once. This rearrangement joins TRBV5-1 to TRBJ2-3, with 8 bases matching TRBD2. Germline V gene lookup returns CDR1 SGHRS and CDR2 YFSETQ. CDR3 length: 15 residues. V shed 4 bases, J shed 6 bases, and the junction held 10 bases outside the gene matches. CDR3 sequence reads: CASSQSGSTRDTQYF. In nucleotides, the CDR3 is TGCGCCAGCAGCCAAAGCGGGAGTACCCGCGATACGCAGTATTTT.

The chain links TRBV19 to TRBJ1-5; D is unclear. Trimming removed 0 bases at V and 7 bases at J, with 19 bases between. Germline lookup yields CDR1 LNHDA and CDR2 SQIVND (reference sequence). This CDR3 is built from 17 residues. The CDR3 region is CASSIDPRRSRPQPQHF. CDR3 bases: TGTGCCAGTAGTATAGACCCACGGCGGTCACGACCCCAGCCCCAGCATTTT.

The sample holds a few counts of this clone. The chain joins TRBV14 to TRBJ2-2; 9 bases map to TRBD2. The germline V gene encodes CDR1 SGHDN and CDR2 FVKESK. Trimming took 4 bases from V and 4 from J; bases not matched to a gene: 4. This CDR3 comprises 15 residues. CDR3 in DNA: TGTGCCAGCAGCCTAGCGGGAGTTAGCACCGGGGAGCTGTTTTTT. It encodes CASSLAGVSTGELFF.

The chain recombines TRBV4-3 with TRBJ1-2; D is unclear. Trimming stripped 1 base from V and 0 bases from J, with 15 bases between. The CDR3 has 17 amino acids. The germline V gene has CDR1 LGHNA and CDR2 YSLEER. CDR3 loop: CASSQGASEVSNYGYTF. The CDR3 DNA is TGCGCCAGCAGCCAAGGAGCGTCGGAGGTCTCTAACTATGGCTACACCTTC.

This chain uses TRBV11-2 with TRBJ1-6; D call uncertain. The V gene lost 5 bases and the J gene lost 9 bases, with 8 bases spanning the gap. Germline-derived CDR1 and CDR2 are SGHAT and FQNNGV. The length of the CDR3 is 12 residues. CDR3 bases: TGTGCCAGCAGCCCTCCGGGTTCACCCCTCCACTTT. Its protein product is CASSPPGSPLHF.

The chain couples TRBV30 to TRBJ2-7, with a tentative D call TRBD1 (6 bases). The CDR3 is 13 amino acids. The germline gives CDR1 GTSNPN, CDR2 SVGIG (reference sequence). Trimming shortened V by 3 bases and J by 2 bases, and 11 bases separated the two germline ends. CDR3 loop: CAWSRGVPYEQYF. CDR3 bases: TGTGCCTGGAGCAGGGGTGTGCCCTACGAGCAGTACTTC.

The chain links TRBV6-5 to TRBJ1-6; D remains unclear. CDR3 length equals 14 residues. V was shortened by 6 bases and J by 5 bases, with 11 bases between the two germline ends. The germline gives CDR1 MNHEY, CDR2 SVGAGI. DNA of the CDR3: TGTGCCAGCAGCGGCGTCAGAGATAATTCACCCCTCCACTTT. It codes for CASSGVRDNSPLHF.

The chain carries TRBV2 and TRBJ2-3; D uncertain. This CDR3 has 12 residues. V lost 8 bases, J lost 5 bases, and 11 bases lay in between. Germline V lookup: CDR1 SNHLY, CDR2 FYNNEI. CDR3 amino acids: CASAITGDTQYF. CDR3 sequence (DNA): TGTGCCAGCGCCATTACGGGAGATACGCAGTATTTT.

The chain joins TRBV5-8 to TRBJ1-3; D not resolved. Trimming cost V 4 bases and J 0 bases, with 11 bases left between them. From germline, CDR1 is SGHTS and CDR2 YDEGEE. This CDR3 is built from 15 residues. CDR3 sequence: CASSAGLSSGNTIYF. CDR3 coding DNA: TGTGCCAGCAGCGCAGGACTGAGCTCTGGAAACACCATATATTTT.

The chain combines TRBV28 with TRBJ1-1, with D possibly TRBD1 on 5 matching bases. Germline V lookup: CDR1 MDHEN, CDR2 SYDVKM. This CDR3 is built from 16 residues. Trimming took 7 bases from V and 1 from J, leaving 19 bases between them. The CDR3 DNA reads as TGTGCCAGCAAGCTACGCCCGGGACGTACGAACACTGAAGCTTTCTTT. This gives the protein CASKLRPGRTNTEAFF.

The chain employs TRBV5-4 and TRBJ1-1; a weak D match, TRBD1 (6 bases). The ends were cut back, 4 bases at V and 5 bases at J, with 18 bases in the middle. This CDR3 spans 15 amino acids. Germline values: CDR1 SGHNT, CDR2 YYREEE (reference sequence). CDR3 residues: CASSNGPAGDTEAFF. CDR3 DNA sequence: TGTGCCAGCAGCAATGGGCCTGCAGGGGATACTGAAGCTTTCTTT. The full variable domain, its missing parts supplied by reference TRBV5-4 and TRBJ1-1, is ETGVTQSPTHLIKTRGQQVTLRCSSQSGHNTVSWYQQALGQGPQFIFQYYREEENGRGNFPPRFSGLQFPNYSSELNVNALELDDSALYLCASSNGPAGDTEAFFGQGTRLTVV.

The rearrangement joins TRBV19 to TRBJ1-1; 7 bases align to TRBD1. Germline CDR1 is LNHDA and CDR2 is SQIVND (reference sequence). Unmatched junction bases numbered 5, after V lost 7 bases and J lost 3 bases. The CDR3 is 13 amino acids. The CDR3 nucleotides are TGTGCCAGTACGGGGCAGGGGGACACTGAAGCTTTCTTT. This encodes CASTGQGDTEAFF. The variable domain in full, with the rest retrieved from reference TRBV19 and TRBJ1-1, is DGGITQSPKYLFRKEGQNVTLSCEQNLNHDAMYWYRQDPGQGLRLIYYSQIVNDFQKGDIAEGYSVSREKKESFPLTVTSAQKNPTAFYLCASTGQGDTEAFFGQGTRLTVV.

The CDR3 protein is CASSPMGSTDTDTQYF. The CDR3 DNA sequence: TGTGCCAGCAGCCCTATGGGGAGCACGGACACAGATACGCAGTATTTT. The chain employs TRBV6-4 and TRBJ2-3; tentatively, D is TRBD2 (5 bases). With 6 bases removed from V and 2 bases from J, the gap between germline ends came to 18 bases. Germline V gives CDR1 MRHNA, CDR2 SNTAGT. The CDR3 is 16 amino acids.

This chain uses TRBV30 with TRBJ1-5; a weak D match, TRBD1 (6 bases). Germline-derived CDR1 and CDR2 are GTSNPN and SVGIG (reference sequence). V lost 3 bases and J 3 bases, leaving 15 bases between the germline ends. The CDR3 runs to 15 residues. The CDR3 is CAWSLGGANNQPQHF. DNA for the CDR3: TGTGCCTGGAGCCTAGGGGGGGCGAACAATCAGCCCCAGCATTTT.